The rows below give T cell receptor beta chains drawn from one sample of a study of shared T cell receptors in the human thymus. Sequencing was performed with immunoSEQ multiplex PCR; in TCRdb, only in-frame clones are kept and a portion is missing. The table lists 720,000 or so clones, approximately 85% of them singletons. The sample was also linked to a second study, of human thymus T cells.

The sample comprised thymocytes. The source of these receptors is a girl younger than two with a congenital heart defect. Both conserved end residues are part of each CDR3. Fields, in order: D gene, clone size, V gene, J gene, CDR3 DNA, CDR3 protein. D genes are given only for firm matches. Size is omitted from some rows. Given values are once, few, many or a class for expanded clones.

>NA|NA|TRBV6-5|TRBJ2-5
TGTGCCAGCAGGGGAGCCGGGAACCAAGAGACCCAGTACTTC
CASRGAGNQETQYF
>NA|NA|TRBV4-2|TRBJ2-6
TGTGCCAGCAGCGGTGCCGGGGGGCGGGTCTCTGGGGCCAACGTCCTGACTTTC
CASSGAGGRVSGANVLTF
>TRBD1|once|TRBV5-6|TRBJ2-7
TGTGCCAGCAGCTTGGACGGACAGGGGGAATACGAGCAGTACTTC
CASSLDGQGEYEQYF
>TRBD1|NA|TRBV15|TRBJ1-6
TGTGCCACCAGCAGAGATTGGGAGACAGGGTATTCACCCCTCCACTTT
CATSRDWETGYSPLHF
>NA|NA|TRBV2|TRBJ1-1
TGTGCCAGCAGGGCGGAGACTGAAGCTTTCTTT
CASRAETEAFF
>TRBD1|NA|TRBV30|TRBJ1-2
TGTGCCTGGAGTGTACGTTTGACAGGGGGCGCATCCGGCTACACCTTC
CAWSVRLTGGASGYTF
>NA|NA|TRBV28|TRBJ1-5
TGTGCCAGCAGCCCCCCTTTGCCGAGGCTGTATAGCAATCAGCCCCAGCATTTT
CASSPPLPRLYSNQPQHF
>TRBD2|NA|TRBV9|TRBJ2-5
TGTGCCAGCAGCGTAAGTTCCCCCCGACTAGCGGGGGGAGAGACCCAGTACTTC
CASSVSSPRLAGGETQYF
>NA|once|TRBV18|TRBJ1-1
TGTGCCAGCTCACCACGGGGAGCGAACACTGAAGCTTTCTTT
CASSPRGANTEAFF
>NA|NA|TRBV25-1|TRBJ2-6
TGTGCCAGCAGTGCGCATACAGGGTTGACTTCTGGGGCCAACGTCCTGACTTTC
CASSAHTGLTSGANVLTF
>NA|NA|TRBV27|TRBJ1-5
TGTGCCAGCAGTTTAGGATCCGGGGAAGCGGGGCCCCAGCATTTT
CASSLGSGEAGPQHF